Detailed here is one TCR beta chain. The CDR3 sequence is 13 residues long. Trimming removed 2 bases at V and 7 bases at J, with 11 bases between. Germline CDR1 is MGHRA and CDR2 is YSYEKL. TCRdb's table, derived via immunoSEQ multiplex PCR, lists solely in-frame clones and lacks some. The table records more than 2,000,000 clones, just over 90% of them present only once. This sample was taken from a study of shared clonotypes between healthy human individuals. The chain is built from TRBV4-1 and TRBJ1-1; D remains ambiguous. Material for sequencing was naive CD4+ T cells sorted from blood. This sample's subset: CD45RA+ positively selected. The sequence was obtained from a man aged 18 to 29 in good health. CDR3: CASSQTGLGEAFF. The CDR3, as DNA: TGCGCCAGCAGCCAAACGGGCCTTGGTGAAGCTTTCTTT.